The sequence of this TCR beta chain was determined in a study of tumor-infiltrating lymphocytes in primary liver carcinoma. CDR1 is WNHNN and CDR2 is SYGVQD in the germline V gene (reference sequence). The V and J ends lost 2 bases and 0 bases, in that order; junction bases with no gene match: 5. CDR3 length: 16 residues. Co-extraction of both nucleic acids (RNA and DNA) used roughly 20-34 mg of unsorted bulk tissue. TCR beta cDNA was made from around 460 ng total RNA with a constant-region primer. Employing slightly modified ARM-PCR, three nested multiplex PCR rounds were run, and these gave rise to the TCR beta libraries. A C-beta reverse primer was combined with TRBV1-TRBV30 forward primers in the first two PCR rounds, and each round had approximately 10 cycles. TCRdb independently ran MiXCR on the multiplex PCR reads; one entry per CDR3 protein. The data hold 55,000 to 70,000 distinct CDR3 sequences, with about three quarters observed a single time.

Sequencing was done on a sample of liver tumor tissue from sampling region 2. As to subset: tumor region T2, inferior pole. The chain employs TRBV10-1 and TRBJ2-3; 7 bases align to TRBD2. The source is a middle-aged man with primary liver carcinoma and hepatitis B virus infection. The CDR3, as DNA: TGCGCCAGCAGTGAGGGGGAGGGCTCTAGCACAGATACGCAGTATTTT. Its protein is CASSEGEGSSTDTQYF.